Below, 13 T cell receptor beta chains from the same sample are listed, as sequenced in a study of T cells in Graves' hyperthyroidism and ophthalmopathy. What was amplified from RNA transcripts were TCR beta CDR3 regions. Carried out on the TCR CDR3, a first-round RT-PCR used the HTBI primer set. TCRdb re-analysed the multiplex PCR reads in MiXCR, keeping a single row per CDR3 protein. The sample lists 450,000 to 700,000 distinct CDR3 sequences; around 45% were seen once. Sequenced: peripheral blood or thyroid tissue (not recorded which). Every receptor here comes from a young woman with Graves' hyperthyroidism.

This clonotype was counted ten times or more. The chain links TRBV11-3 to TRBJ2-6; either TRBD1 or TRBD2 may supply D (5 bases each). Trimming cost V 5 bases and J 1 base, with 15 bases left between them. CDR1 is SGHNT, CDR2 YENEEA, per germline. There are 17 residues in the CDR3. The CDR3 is CASSPPWGSSGANVLTF. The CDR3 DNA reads TGTGCCAGCAGCCCGCCCTGGGGGTCTTCTGGGGCCAACGTCCTGACTTTC.

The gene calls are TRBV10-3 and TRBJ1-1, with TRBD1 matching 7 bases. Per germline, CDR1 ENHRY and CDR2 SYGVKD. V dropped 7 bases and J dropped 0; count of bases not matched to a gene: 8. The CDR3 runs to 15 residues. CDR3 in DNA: TGTGCCATCACCGAAGGGACAGACCTGAACACTGAAGCTTTCTTT. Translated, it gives CAITEGTDLNTEAFF.

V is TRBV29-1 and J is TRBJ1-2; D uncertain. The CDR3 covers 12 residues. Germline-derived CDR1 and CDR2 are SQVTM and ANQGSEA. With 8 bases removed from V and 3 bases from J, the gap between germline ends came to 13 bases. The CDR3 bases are TGCAGCTTAGATGCGGCGGACTATGGCTACACCTTC. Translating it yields CSLDAADYGYTF.

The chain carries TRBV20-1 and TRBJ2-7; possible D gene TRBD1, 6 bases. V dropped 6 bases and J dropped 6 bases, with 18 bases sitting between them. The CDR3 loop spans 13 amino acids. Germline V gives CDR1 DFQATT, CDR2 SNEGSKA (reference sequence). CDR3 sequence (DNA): TGCAGTGCCAGGGGCAGGAAGATCAGCGAGCAGTACTTC. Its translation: CSARGRKISEQYF.

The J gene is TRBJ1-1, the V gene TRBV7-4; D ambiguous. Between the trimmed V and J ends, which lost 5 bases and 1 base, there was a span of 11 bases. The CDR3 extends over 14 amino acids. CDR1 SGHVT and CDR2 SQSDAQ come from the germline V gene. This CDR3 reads CASSVESGNTEAFF. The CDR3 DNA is TGTGCCAGCAGCGTAGAATCAGGGAACACTGAAGCTTTCTTT.

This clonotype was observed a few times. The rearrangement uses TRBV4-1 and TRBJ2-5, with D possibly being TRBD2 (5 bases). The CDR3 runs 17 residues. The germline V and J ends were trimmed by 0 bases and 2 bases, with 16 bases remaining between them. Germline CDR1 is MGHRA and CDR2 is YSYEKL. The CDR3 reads CASSQDFGGWSQETQYF. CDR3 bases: TGCGCCAGCAGCCAAGATTTTGGCGGGTGGTCACAAGAGACCCAGTACTTC.

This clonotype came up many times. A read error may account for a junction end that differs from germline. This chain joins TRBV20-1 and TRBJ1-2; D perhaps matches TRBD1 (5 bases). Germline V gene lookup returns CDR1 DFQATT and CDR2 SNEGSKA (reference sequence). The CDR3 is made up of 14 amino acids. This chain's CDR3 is CSARIPGGGDSGIF. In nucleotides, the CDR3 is TGCAGTGCTAGAATTCCAGGTGGGGGGGATAGTGGAATCTTC.

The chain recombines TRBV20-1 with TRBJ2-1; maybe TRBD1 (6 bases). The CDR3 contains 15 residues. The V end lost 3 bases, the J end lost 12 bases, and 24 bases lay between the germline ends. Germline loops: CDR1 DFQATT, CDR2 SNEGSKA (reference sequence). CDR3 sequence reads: CSARPHARDTDTQFF. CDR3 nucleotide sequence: TGCAGTGCTAGGCCCCACGCGAGGGACACAGATACGCAGTTCTTC.

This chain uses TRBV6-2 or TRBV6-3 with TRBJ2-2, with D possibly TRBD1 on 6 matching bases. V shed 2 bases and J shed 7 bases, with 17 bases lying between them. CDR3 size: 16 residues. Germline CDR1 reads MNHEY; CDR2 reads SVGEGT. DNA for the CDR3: TGTGCCAGCAGTTACCCCAGGGGCGGTTATCTCGGGGAGCTGTTTTTT. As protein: CASSYPRGGYLGELFF.

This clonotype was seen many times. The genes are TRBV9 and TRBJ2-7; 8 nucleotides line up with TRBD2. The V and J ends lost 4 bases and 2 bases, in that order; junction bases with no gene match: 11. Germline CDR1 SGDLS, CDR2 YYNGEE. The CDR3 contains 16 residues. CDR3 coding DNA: TGTGCCAGCAGCCCCCTCGGCGGGAGGTACCCCTACGAGCAGTACTTC. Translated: CASSPLGGRYPYEQYF.

In DNA form, the CDR3 reads TGCGCCAGCAGACTAGCGGGCCACGTCGCCTACAATGAGCAGTTCTTC. Its translation: CASRLAGHVAYNEQFF. The rearrangement uses TRBV5-1 and TRBJ2-1; 9 bases are shared with TRBD2. Germline CDR1 and CDR2: SGHRS and YFSETQ. V lost 5 bases to trimming and J lost 2 bases; unmatched junction nucleotides: 8. The CDR3 covers 16 residues.

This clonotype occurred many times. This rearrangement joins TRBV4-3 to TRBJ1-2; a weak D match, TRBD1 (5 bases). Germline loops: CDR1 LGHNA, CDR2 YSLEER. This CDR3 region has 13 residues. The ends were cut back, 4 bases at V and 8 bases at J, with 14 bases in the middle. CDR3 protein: CASSRRTRFGYTF. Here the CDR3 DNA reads TGCGCCAGCAGCCGTAGGACAAGGTTCGGCTACACCTTC.

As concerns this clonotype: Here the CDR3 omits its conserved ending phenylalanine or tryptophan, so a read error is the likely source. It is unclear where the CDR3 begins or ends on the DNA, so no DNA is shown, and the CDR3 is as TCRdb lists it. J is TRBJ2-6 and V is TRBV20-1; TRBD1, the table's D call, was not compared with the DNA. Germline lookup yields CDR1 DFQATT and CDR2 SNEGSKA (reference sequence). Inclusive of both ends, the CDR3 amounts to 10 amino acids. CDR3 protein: CSANGGEGTS.